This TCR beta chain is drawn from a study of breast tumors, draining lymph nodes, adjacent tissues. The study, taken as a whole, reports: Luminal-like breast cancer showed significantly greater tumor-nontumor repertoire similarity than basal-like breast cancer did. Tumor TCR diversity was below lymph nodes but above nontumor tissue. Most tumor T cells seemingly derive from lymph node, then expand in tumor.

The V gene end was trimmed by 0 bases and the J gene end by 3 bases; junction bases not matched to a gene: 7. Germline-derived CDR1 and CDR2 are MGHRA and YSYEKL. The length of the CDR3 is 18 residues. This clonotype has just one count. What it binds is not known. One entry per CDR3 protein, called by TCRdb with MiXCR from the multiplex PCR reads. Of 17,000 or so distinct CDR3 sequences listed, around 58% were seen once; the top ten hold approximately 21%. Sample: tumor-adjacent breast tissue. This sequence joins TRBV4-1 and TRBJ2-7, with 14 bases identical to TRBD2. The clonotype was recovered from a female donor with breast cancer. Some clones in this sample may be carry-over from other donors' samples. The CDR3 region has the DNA TGCGCCAGCAGCCAAGATGGGGGACTAGCGGGAGTGGGCTACGAGCAGTACTTC. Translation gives CASSQDGGLAGVGYEQYF.